This TCR beta chain was sequenced in a study of molecular identifiers for immune sequencing clone quantification. Whole-study findings and limits: Sharing of a barcode by identical TCR molecules could cause highly expanded clone sizes to be underestimated.

TCRdb re-called the PCR reads with MiXCR, one entry per CDR3 protein. The data hold hundreds of thousands of distinct CDR3 sequences, with less than 30% observed a single time. Trimming at V came to 4 bases and at J to 8 bases, leaving 25 bases not matched to a gene. The CDR3 runs to 20 residues. On this clonotype itself: Its antigen remains unknown.

The TCR comes from a human donor in good health. Some libraries in this study had Jurkat cell RNA spiked in. The sample was naive CD8+ T cells from blood, with Jurkat cell RNA spiked in. Documented subset: FACS-sorted CD8+CD4-CCR7+CD45RA+ naive T cells. The genes are TRBV12-3 or TRBV12-4 and TRBJ2-1, with 8 bases lining up with TRBD2. The CDR3 spells CASSSPRTSRQEPPSDEQFF. As DNA, the CDR3 is TGTGCCAGCAGTTCCCCCAGGACTAGCAGACAAGAGCCACCCAGCGATGAGCAGTTCTTC.